What follows describes a single TCR beta chain. Only in-frame clones appear in the TCRdb table, and some are missing; sequencing was by immunoSEQ multiplex PCR. The sample features about 200,000 clones, with 2% to 2.5% in its top ten. These data come from a study of control samples from healthy donors and cancer patients. Germline V gives CDR1 MNHEY, CDR2 SVGEGT. This CDR3 contains 15 residues. V was clipped by 2 bases and J by 1 base, with 9 bases between them. This sequence was found in a woman aged 25 to 39 in good health. Input material: blood. This rearrangement joins TRBV6-2 or TRBV6-3 to TRBJ1-5; D might be TRBD1 (6 bases). Written as DNA, the CDR3 is TGTGCCAGCAGTTACGCGGGGGCAAGCAATCAGCCCCAGCATTTT. Translating gives CASSYAGASNQPQHF.